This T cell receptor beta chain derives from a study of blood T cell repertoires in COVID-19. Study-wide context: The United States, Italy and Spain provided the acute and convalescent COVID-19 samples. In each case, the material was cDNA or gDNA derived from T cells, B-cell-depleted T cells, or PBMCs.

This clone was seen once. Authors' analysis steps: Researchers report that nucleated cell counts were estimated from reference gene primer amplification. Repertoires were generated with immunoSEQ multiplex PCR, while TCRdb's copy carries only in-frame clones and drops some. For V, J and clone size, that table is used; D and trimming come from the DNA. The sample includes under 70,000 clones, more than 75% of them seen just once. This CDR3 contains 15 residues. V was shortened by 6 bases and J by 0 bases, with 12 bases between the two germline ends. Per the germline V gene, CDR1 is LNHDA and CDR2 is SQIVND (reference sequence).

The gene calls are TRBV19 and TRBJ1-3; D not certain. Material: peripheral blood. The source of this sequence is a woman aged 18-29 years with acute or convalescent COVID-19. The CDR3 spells CASRYTRNSGNTIYF. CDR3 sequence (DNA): TGTGCCAGTAGATATACACGTAACTCTGGAAACACCATATATTTT.